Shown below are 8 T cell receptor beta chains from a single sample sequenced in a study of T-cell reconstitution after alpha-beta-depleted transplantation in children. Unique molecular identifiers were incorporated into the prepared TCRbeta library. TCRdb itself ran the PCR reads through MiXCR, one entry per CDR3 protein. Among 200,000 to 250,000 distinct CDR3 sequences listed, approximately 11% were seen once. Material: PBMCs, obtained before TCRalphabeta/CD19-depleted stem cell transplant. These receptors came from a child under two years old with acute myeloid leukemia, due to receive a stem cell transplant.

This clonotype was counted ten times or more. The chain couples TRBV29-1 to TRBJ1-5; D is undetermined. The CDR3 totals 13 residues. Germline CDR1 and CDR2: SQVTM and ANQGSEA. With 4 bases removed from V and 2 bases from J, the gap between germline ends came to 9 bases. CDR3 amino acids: CSVGPGRNQPQHF. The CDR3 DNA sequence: TGCAGCGTTGGCCCAGGACGCAATCAGCCCCAGCATTTT.

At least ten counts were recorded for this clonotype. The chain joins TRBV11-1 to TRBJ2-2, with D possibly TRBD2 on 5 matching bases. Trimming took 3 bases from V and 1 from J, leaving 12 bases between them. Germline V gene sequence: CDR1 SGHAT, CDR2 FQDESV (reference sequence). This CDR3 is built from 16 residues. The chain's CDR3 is CASSLASLGNTGELFF. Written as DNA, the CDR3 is TGTGCCAGCAGCTTGGCTAGCCTCGGGAACACCGGGGAGCTGTTTTTT.

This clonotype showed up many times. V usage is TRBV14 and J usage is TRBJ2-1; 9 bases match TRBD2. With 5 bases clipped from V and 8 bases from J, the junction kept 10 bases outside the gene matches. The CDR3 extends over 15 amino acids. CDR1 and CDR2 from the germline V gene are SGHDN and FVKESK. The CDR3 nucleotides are TGTGCCAGCAGCTGGGGGGCTAGCGGGATGTATGAGCAGTTCTTC. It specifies CASSWGASGMYEQFF.

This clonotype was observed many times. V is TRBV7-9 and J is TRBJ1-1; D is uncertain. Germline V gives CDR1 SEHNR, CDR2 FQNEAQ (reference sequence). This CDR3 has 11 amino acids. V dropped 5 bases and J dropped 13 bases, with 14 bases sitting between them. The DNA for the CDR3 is TGTGCCAGCAGCAACACGCTCTCAGGTTTCTTT. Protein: CASSNTLSGFF.

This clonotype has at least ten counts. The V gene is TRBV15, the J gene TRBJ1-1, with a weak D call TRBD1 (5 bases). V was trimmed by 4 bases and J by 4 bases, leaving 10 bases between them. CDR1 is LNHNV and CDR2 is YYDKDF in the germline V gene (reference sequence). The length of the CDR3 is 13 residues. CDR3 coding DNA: TGTGCCACCAGCAAAAGACAGAGCACTGAAGCTTTCTTT. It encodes CATSKRQSTEAFF.

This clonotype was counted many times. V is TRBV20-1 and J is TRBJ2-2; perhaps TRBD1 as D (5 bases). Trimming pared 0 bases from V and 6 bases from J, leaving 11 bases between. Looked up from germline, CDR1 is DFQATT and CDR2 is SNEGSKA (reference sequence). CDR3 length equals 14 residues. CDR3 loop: CSARDGHRPGELFF. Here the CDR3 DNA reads TGCAGTGCTAGAGATGGACACCGTCCCGGGGAGCTGTTTTTT.

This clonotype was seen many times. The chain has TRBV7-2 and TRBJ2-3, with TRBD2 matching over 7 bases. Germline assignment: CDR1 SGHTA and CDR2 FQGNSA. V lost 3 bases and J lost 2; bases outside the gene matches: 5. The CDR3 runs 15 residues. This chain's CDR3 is CASSLTSSHTDTQYF. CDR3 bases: TGTGCCAGCAGCTTGACTAGCAGTCACACAGATACGCAGTATTTT.

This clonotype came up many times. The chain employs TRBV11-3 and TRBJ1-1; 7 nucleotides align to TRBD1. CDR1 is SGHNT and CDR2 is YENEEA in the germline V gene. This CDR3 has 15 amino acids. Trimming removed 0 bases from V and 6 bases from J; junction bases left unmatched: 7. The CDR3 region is CASSLDPGGRAEAFF. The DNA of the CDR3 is TGTGCCAGCAGCTTAGACCCAGGGGGTAGAGCTGAAGCTTTCTTT.